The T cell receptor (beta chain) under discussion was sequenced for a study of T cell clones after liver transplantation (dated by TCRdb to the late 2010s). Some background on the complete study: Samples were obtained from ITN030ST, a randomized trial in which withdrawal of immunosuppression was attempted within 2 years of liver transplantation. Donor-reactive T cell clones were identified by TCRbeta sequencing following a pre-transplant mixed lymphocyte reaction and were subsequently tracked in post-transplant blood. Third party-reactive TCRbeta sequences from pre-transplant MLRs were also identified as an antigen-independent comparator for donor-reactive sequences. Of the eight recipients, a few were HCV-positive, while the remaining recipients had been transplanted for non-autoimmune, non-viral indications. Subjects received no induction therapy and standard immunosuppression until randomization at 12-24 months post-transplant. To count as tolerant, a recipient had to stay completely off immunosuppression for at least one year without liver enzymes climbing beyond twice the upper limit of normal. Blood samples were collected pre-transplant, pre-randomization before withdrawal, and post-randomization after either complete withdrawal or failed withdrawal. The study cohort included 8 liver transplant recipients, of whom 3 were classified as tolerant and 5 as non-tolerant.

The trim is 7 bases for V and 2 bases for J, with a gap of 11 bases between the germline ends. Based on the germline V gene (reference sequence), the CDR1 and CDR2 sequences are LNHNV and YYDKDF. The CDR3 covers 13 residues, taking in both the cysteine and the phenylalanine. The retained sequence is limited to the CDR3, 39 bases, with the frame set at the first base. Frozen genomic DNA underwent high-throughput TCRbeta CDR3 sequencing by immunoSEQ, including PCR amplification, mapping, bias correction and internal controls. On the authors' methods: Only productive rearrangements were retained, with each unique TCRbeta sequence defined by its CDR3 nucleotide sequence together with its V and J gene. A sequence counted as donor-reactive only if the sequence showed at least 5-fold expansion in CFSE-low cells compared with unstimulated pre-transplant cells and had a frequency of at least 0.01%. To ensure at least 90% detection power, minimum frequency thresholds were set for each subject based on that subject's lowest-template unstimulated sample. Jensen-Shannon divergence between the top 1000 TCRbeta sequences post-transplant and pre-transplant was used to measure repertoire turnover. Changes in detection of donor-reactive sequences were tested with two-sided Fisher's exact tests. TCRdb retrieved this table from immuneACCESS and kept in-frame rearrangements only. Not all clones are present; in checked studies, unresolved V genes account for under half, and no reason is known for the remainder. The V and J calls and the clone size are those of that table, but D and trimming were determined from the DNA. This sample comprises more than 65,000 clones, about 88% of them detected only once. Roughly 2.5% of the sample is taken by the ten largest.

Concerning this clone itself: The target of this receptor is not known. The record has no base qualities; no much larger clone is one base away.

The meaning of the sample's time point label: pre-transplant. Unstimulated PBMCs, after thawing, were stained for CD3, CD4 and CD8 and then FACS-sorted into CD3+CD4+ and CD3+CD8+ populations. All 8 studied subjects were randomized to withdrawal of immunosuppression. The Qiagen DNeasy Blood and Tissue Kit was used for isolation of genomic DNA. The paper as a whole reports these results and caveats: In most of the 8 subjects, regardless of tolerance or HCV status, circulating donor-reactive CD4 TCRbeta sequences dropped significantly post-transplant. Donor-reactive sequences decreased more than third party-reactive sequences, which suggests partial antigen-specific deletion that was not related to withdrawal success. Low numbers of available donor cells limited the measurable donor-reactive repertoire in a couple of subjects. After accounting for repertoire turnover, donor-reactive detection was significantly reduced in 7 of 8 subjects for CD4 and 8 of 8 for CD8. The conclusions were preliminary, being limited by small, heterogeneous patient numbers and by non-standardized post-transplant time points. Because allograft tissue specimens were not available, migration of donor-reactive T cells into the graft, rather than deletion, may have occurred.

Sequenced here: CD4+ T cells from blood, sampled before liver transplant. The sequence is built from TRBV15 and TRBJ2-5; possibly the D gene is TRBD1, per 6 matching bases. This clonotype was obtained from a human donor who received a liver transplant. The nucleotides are TGTGCCACCACCCGAGGGGGTCAAGAGACCCAGTACTTC. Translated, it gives CATTRGGQETQYF.